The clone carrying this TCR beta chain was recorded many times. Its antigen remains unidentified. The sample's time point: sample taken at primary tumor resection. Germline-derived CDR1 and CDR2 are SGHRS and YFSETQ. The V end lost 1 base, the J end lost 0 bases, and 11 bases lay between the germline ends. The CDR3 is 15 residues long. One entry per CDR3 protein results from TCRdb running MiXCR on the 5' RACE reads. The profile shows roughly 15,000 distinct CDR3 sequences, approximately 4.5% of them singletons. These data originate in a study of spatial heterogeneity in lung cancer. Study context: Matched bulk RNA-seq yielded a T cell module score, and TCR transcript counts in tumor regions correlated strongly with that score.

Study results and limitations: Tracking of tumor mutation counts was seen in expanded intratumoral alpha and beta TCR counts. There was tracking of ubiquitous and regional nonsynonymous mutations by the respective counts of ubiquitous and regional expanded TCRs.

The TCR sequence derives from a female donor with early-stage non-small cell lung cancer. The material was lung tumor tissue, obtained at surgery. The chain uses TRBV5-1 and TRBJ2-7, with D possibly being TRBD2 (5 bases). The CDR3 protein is CASSLRSGSSYEQYF. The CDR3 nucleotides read TGCGCCAGCAGCTTGCGATCGGGGAGCTCCTACGAGCAGTACTTC. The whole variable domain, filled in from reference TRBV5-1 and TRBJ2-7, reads KAGVTQTPRYLIKTRGQQVTLSCSPISGHRSVSWYQQTPGQGLQFLFEYFSETQRNKGNFPGRFSGRQFSNSRSEMNVSTLELGDSALYLCASSLRSGSSYEQYFGPGTRLTVT.